Following are 14 T cell receptor beta chains from one sample sequenced in a study of beta chain features in type 1 diabetes. Expressed TCRB transcripts were sequenced, since all the RNA that had been isolated was reverse transcribed. Measured with immunoSEQ multiplex PCR; TCRdb has only the in-frame clones, and not every one. The data hold 250,000 to 300,000 clones, with under 8.5% observed a single time. Sequencing was done on a sample of central memory CD4+ T cells from blood. The receptors shown here come from a woman aged 18-29 years in good health.

This clone has a handful of counts. The rearrangement joins TRBV9 to TRBJ2-3, with D possibly TRBD2 on 5 matching bases. The CDR3 loop spans 14 amino acids. V lost 1 base, J lost 5 bases, and 11 bases lay in between. The germline gives CDR1 SGDLS, CDR2 YYNGEE. The CDR3 reads CASSVTTRGDTQYF. The CDR3 bases are TGTGCCAGCAGCGTAACTACCCGGGGAGATACGCAGTATTTT.

This clone has a count of ten or more. This chain joins TRBV13 and TRBJ2-7; 10 bases fit TRBD1. After removal of 8 bases from V and 2 bases from J, the junction contained 0 bases not matched to a gene. Germline CDR1 is PRHDT and CDR2 is FYEKMQ (reference sequence). This CDR3 has 12 amino acids. CDR3 sequence (DNA): TGTGCCAGCGGGACAGGGGCCTACGAGCAGTACTTC. Protein: CASGTGAYEQYF.

The V gene is TRBV5-1, the J gene TRBJ1-2; D not resolved. V was pared by 1 base and J by 4 bases, with 11 bases between. CDR3 length equals 14 residues. The germline CDR1 and CDR2 sequences are SGHRS and YFSETQ. The CDR3 is CASSLLGRSYGYTF. In DNA form, the CDR3 reads TGCGCCAGCAGCTTGCTGGGCAGGAGCTATGGCTACACCTTC.

This clone was counted between two and nine times. The gene calls are TRBV28 and TRBJ2-3, with TRBD1 matching 8 bases. This CDR3 comprises 16 residues. Germline loops: CDR1 MDHEN, CDR2 SYDVKM. Germline trimming cut 8 bases from V and 2 bases from J; bases unmatched to any gene: 12. The CDR3 DNA follows: TGTGCCAGCCGCCTTAATAGGGGACAGGACACAGATACGCAGTATTTT. Translated, it gives CASRLNRGQDTDTQYF.

This clone has a handful of counts. The chain has TRBV6-5 and TRBJ2-1, with TRBD2 matching 9 bases. The germline V gene encodes CDR1 MNHEY and CDR2 SVGAGI. Trimming at V came to 6 bases and at J to 1 base, leaving 4 bases not matched to a gene. The CDR3 has 15 amino acids. The DNA for the CDR3 is TGTGCCAGCAGCCGTACTAGCGGGTCCTACAATGAGCAGTTCTTC. As protein: CASSRTSGSYNEQFF.

The chain joins TRBV11-2 to TRBJ1-1; TRBD1 agrees at 9 bases. The CDR3 is 13 amino acids. The ends lost 5 bases at V and 6 bases at J; junction bases unmatched: 4. The germline CDR1 and CDR2 sequences are SGHAT and FQNNGV. The CDR3 reads CASSTGQGSEAFF. As DNA, the CDR3 is TGTGCCAGCAGCACGGGACAGGGTTCTGAAGCTTTCTTT. Together with reference TRBV11-2 and TRBJ1-1, the CDR3 gives the full variable domain: EAGVAQSPRYKIIEKRQSVAFWCNPISGHATLYWYQQILGQGPKLLIQFQNNGVVDDSQLPKDRFSAERLKGVDSTLKIQPAKLEDSAVYLCASSTGQGSEAFFGQGTRLTVV.

CDR3 DNA: TGTGCCAGCAGCCCCGGGGGTGCGCCGGGGCAGTATTTT. It codes for CASSPGGAPGQYF. The rearrangement joins TRBV9 to TRBJ2-3; TRBD2 might be the D (6 bases). Trimming cost V 4 bases and J 11 bases, with 17 bases left between them. The CDR3 spans 13 residues. CDR1 and CDR2 from the germline V gene are SGDLS and YYNGEE.

This clone was observed a few times. The V and J genes are TRBV19 and TRBJ2-6; maybe TRBD1 (5 bases). Trimming left V 8 bases short and J 2 bases short, with 13 bases between. CDR1 and CDR2 from the germline V gene are LNHDA and SQIVND (reference sequence). The CDR3 is made up of 15 amino acids. The CDR3: CASRPRAAGANVLTF. Written as DNA, the CDR3 is TGTGCCAGTCGGCCCAGGGCGGCTGGGGCCAACGTCCTGACTTTC.

This clone occurred a few times. V and J are TRBV9 and TRBJ2-5, with 9 positions matching TRBD1. This CDR3 has 18 amino acids. Germline loops: CDR1 SGDLS, CDR2 YYNGEE. Germline trimming cut 4 bases from V and 5 bases from J; bases unmatched to any gene: 18. The CDR3 is CASSTGTGSHGSRETQYF. CDR3 nucleotide sequence: TGTGCCAGCAGCACCGGGACAGGGTCTCACGGTTCTCGTGAGACCCAGTACTTC.

A few counts support this clone. This chain links TRBV5-1 with TRBJ2-5; D assignment may be TRBD1 or TRBD2 (5 bases each). Germline V CDR1 and CDR2: SGHRS, YFSETQ. Trimming cost V 1 base and J 3 bases, with 13 bases left between them. This CDR3 is 15 amino acids long. CDR3 region: CASSLYGTDEETQYF. The CDR3 coding sequence is TGCGCCAGCAGCTTGTATGGGACGGACGAAGAGACCCAGTACTTC.

This clone came up a few times. The CDR3 here is CASRRQGNYGYTF. CDR3 in DNA: TGTGCCAGCAGAAGGCAAGGCAACTATGGCTACACCTTC. The V and J genes are TRBV27 and TRBJ1-2; no clear D. Trimming took 6 bases from V and 2 from J, leaving 10 bases between them. The CDR3 spans 13 residues. CDR1 is MNHEY, CDR2 SMNVEV, per germline (reference sequence).

In its sample, this clone was seen a few times. V usage is TRBV4-3 and J usage is TRBJ2-4; TRBD2 matches 10 bases. CDR3 length: 18 residues. Germline V lookup: CDR1 LGHNA, CDR2 YSLEER. With 5 bases clipped from V and 1 base from J, the junction kept 11 bases outside the gene matches. The CDR3 is CASSRTSGAGGAKNIQYF. DNA of the CDR3: TGCGCCAGCAGCAGGACTAGCGGAGCGGGTGGTGCCAAAAACATTCAGTACTTC.

The gene calls are TRBV5-4 and TRBJ2-5; TRBD1 matches at 7 bases. This CDR3 has 13 amino acids. Germline loops: CDR1 SGHNT, CDR2 YYREEE (reference sequence). The junction had 4 bases not matched to a gene; V was cut back by 4 bases and J by 4 bases. The CDR3 bases are TGTGCCAGCAGCATACAGGGGCGAGAGACCCAGTACTTC. Translated: CASSIQGRETQYF.

As for this clone: This sample also contains other DNA sequences that code for the same CDR3. The chain combines TRBV11-2 with TRBJ1-5, with no clear D. Germline CDR1 and CDR2: SGHAT and FQNNGV. The CDR3 is 13 amino acids. Trimming took 0 bases from V and 4 from J, leaving 4 bases between them. The CDR3 nucleotides read TGTGCCAGCAGCTTAGATCGAAATCAGCCCCAGCATTTT. Translated, it gives CASSLDRNQPQHF.